Sequencing of this T cell receptor (beta chain) was carried out in a study of T cells in Graves' hyperthyroidism and ophthalmopathy. Study-wide results and caveats: Most clonotypes that expanded in the thyroid above 0.001 also showed up in blood. In validation, the model predicted ophthalmopathy. These predictions came a median about 6.2 months before onset.

Each diagnosis was grounded in clinical symptoms, serum thyroxine and TRAb, thyroid ultrasound, and orbital computed tomography. RNA transcripts were the template for amplifying TCR beta CDR3 regions. Researchers ran a first-round RT-PCR on the TCR CDR3 using the HTBI primer set. MiXCR, applied by TCRdb to the multiplex PCR reads, yields one record per CDR3 protein. The sample consists of roughly 520,000 distinct CDR3 sequences, approximately 25% of them appearing once. Ten or more counts support this clonotype. Its cognate antigen is unknown. The source material was blood. The TCR was taken from a woman aged 25 to 39 with Graves' ophthalmopathy.

The CDR3 DNA reads TGTGCCAGCTCACCACGGGTCGAAACCTATGGCTACACCTTC. The encoded protein is CASSPRVETYGYTF. V gene TRBV18 combines with J gene TRBJ1-2; D gene unclear. V shed 1 base and J shed 4 bases, with 10 bases lying between them. Looked up from germline, CDR1 is KGHSH and CDR2 is LQKENI. The CDR3 is 14 residues long.